These 27 T cell receptor beta chains were all obtained from the same sample, sequenced in a study of neurological immune-mediated disorders (dated by TCRdb to 2018 to 2020). Libraries were constructed by 5' RACE. For sequencing, an Illumina HiSeq 2500 was employed. The public reads were reprocessed in TCRdb via fastp at Q25 and MiXCR, keeping in-frame beta chains. Rows are combined by CDR3 protein, so each entry shows the most common genes and DNA. The sample includes tens of thousands of distinct CDR3 sequences, with about a tenth observed a single time. The ten largest clonotypes hold around 1.8% of the sample. The sample comprised PBMCs. The receptors come from a man aged 35-49 years in good health.

This clonotype appeared many times. The J gene is TRBJ2-7, the V gene TRBV10-3, with D possibly called TRBD1 or TRBD2 (5 bases each). Per germline, CDR1 ENHRY and CDR2 SYGVKD. This CDR3 comprises 14 residues. Trimming pared 11 bases from V and 4 bases from J, leaving 21 bases between. The CDR3 DNA follows: TGTGCCTCAACCGGGGCCGAAGATACGTACGAGCAGTACTTC. This encodes CASTGAEDTYEQYF.

This clonotype has a count of ten or more. This chain uses TRBV6-1 with TRBJ2-2; D is unresolved. Germline CDR1 is MNHNS and CDR2 is SASEGT. V lost 8 bases and J 4 bases, leaving 5 bases between the germline ends. The CDR3 has 11 residues. In nucleotides, the CDR3 is TGTGCCAGCCATTTCACCGGGGAGCTGTTTTTT. This encodes CASHFTGELFF.

This clonotype was observed at least ten times. This chain connects TRBV21-1 to TRBJ2-5; TRBD2, the table's D call, lacks a check against the DNA. TRBV21-1 is flagged as a pseudogene. CDR3 length equals 19 residues. The CDR3 sequence: CASSKWGTSGRAAQETQYF. CDR3 bases: TGTGCCAGCAGCAAATGGGGGACTAGCGGGAGGGCCGCGCAAGAGACCCAGTACTTC.

This clonotype is medium-sized in the sample. The chain couples TRBV9 to TRBJ2-1; D possibly uses TRBD1 or TRBD2 (5 bases each). The CDR3 runs 14 residues. V shed 2 bases and J shed 8 bases, with 14 bases lying between them. Germline values: CDR1 SGDLS, CDR2 YYNGEE. This CDR3 reads CASSVPGRGDEQFF. CDR3 nucleotide sequence: TGTGCCAGCAGCGTGCCGGGGCGTGGGGATGAGCAGTTCTTC.

This clonotype was counted many times. The genes are TRBV12-3 or TRBV12-4 and TRBJ2-7; TRBD2 aligns across 9 bases. This CDR3 is built from 15 residues. Trimming cost V 3 bases and J 0 bases; bases outside gene matches: 3. CDR3 in DNA: TGTGCCAGCAGTTTGGATAGCGGGAGCTCCTACGAGCAGTACTTC. Translation: CASSLDSGSSYEQYF.

This clonotype occurred many times. V gene TRBV6-5 combines with J gene TRBJ2-1; TRBD1 matches at 10 bases. The ends lost 3 bases at V and 8 bases at J; junction bases unmatched: 7. Germline CDR1 is MNHEY and CDR2 is SVGAGI. CDR3 size: 15 residues. The CDR3: CASSYPGTGVYEQFF. The CDR3 region has the DNA TGTGCCAGCAGTTATCCCGGGACAGGGGTGTATGAGCAGTTCTTC.

At least ten counts were recorded for this clonotype. J is TRBJ2-1 and V is TRBV27; a possible D gene is TRBD1 (5 bases). Trimming took 4 bases from V and 3 from J, leaving 10 bases between them. This CDR3 has 14 amino acids. The germline V gene has CDR1 MNHEY and CDR2 SMNVEV (reference sequence). CDR3 nucleotides: TGTGCCAGCAGTTATCGAGACAGCTACAATGAGCAGTTCTTC. Its translation: CASSYRDSYNEQFF.

This clonotype has ten or more counts. The rearrangement joins TRBV2 to TRBJ2-2; D could derive from TRBD1 or TRBD2 (5 bases each). Between the trimmed V and J ends, which lost 8 bases and 2 bases, there was a span of 18 bases. CDR1 and CDR2 from the germline V gene are SNHLY and FYNNEI. CDR3 length equals 16 residues. The CDR3 sequence: CASSFDQGANTGELFF. The CDR3 nucleotides read TGTGCCAGCTCCTTTGACCAGGGAGCCAACACCGGGGAGCTGTTTTTT.

Ten or more counts support this clonotype. CDR3 residues: CASSQDKVGEQFF. The CDR3 DNA reads as TGTGCCAGCAGCCAAGATAAGGTCGGTGAGCAGTTCTTC. V and J are TRBV3-1 and TRBJ2-1; D gene unclear. The CDR3 has 13 amino acids. V was pared by 0 bases and J by 9 bases, with 9 bases between. Germline V CDR1 and CDR2: LGHDT, YNNKEL (reference sequence).

This clonotype has a count of ten or more. The chain links TRBV11-2 to TRBJ1-2, with TRBD1 identical over 7 bases. Germline CDR1 SGHAT, CDR2 FQNNGV. V dropped 4 bases and J dropped 5; count of bases not matched to a gene: 4. The CDR3 extends over 13 amino acids. CDR3 amino acids: CASSSTGPYGYTF. As DNA, the CDR3 is TGTGCCAGCAGCTCGACAGGGCCATATGGCTACACCTTC. Full variable domain (remainder filled in from reference TRBV11-2 and TRBJ1-2): EAGVAQSPRYKIIEKRQSVAFWCNPISGHATLYWYQQILGQGPKLLIQFQNNGVVDDSQLPKDRFSAERLKGVDSTLKIQPAKLEDSAVYLCASSSTGPYGYTFGSGTRLTVV.

This clonotype occurred a few times. The CDR3 loop is CAIKGESSYNEQFF. The CDR3 DNA reads as TGTGCCATCAAGGGGGAGAGCTCCTACAATGAGCAGTTCTTC. The chain uses TRBV10-3 and TRBJ2-1; tentatively, D is TRBD1 (6 bases). V was cut by 7 bases and J by 0 bases, with 10 bases left in between. CDR3 size: 14 residues. Germline lookup yields CDR1 ENHRY and CDR2 SYGVKD.

In this sample, this clonotype turned up a few times. The rearrangement joins TRBV28 to TRBJ2-5; D is perhaps TRBD2 (6 bases). Deletions cut 3 bases from V and 2 bases from J, with 13 bases between. CDR1 is MDHEN, CDR2 SYDVKM, per germline. There are 15 residues in the CDR3. The CDR3 sequence: CASSFRGAGQETQYF. CDR3 coding DNA: TGTGCCAGCAGTTTTCGTGGAGCGGGTCAAGAGACCCAGTACTTC.

This clonotype was seen ten or more times. The CDR3 protein is CATSGQGAGTKKVGDSDTQYF. In nucleotides, the CDR3 is TGTGCCACCTCAGGACAGGGGGCGGGAACCAAAAAAGTGGGAGACTCAGATACGCAGTATTTT. This chain links TRBV12-3 or TRBV12-4 with TRBJ2-3; 11 positions agree with TRBD1. This CDR3 comprises 21 residues. Trimming took 10 bases from V and 4 from J; bases not matched to a gene: 28.

This clonotype was found many times. V and J are TRBV7-3 and TRBJ2-1; D is unresolved. Germline-derived CDR1 and CDR2 are SGHTA and FQGTGA. The CDR3 is 12 amino acids. The V end was cut by 5 bases, the J end by 8 bases, with 10 bases between. The CDR3 region has the DNA TGTGCCAGCAGCCTCGACGGTGATGAGCAGTTCTTC. It translates to CASSLDGDEQFF.

This clonotype was counted many times. This rearrangement joins TRBV25-1 to TRBJ1-1; D is uncertain. CDR1 is MGHDK, CDR2 SYGVNS, per germline. The CDR3 totals 14 residues. The V and J ends lost 8 bases and 1 base respectively, with 14 bases between them. The CDR3 protein is CASAKAGSNTEAFF. The CDR3 bases are TGTGCCAGCGCCAAAGCAGGCTCGAACACTGAAGCTTTCTTT.

This clonotype occurred many times. This sequence joins TRBV28 and TRBJ2-3, with no clear D. This CDR3 spans 13 amino acids. CDR1 and CDR2 from the germline V gene are MDHEN and SYDVKM. The V end was cut by 7 bases, the J end by 2 bases, with 10 bases between. CDR3 region: CASTPALTDTQYF. The DNA for the CDR3 is TGTGCCAGCACCCCCGCCCTCACAGATACGCAGTATTTT.

The chain joins TRBV5-1 to TRBJ2-7, with 7 nucleotides matching TRBD1. The J segment lost 2 bases and the V segment lost 0 bases, leaving 2 bases of the junction unmatched. The CDR3 extends over 14 amino acids. Per the germline V gene, CDR1 is SGHRS and CDR2 is YFSETQ. CDR3 nucleotide sequence: TGCGCCAGCAGCTTGGCCCAGGGGGCCTACGAGCAGTACTTC. Protein sequence: CASSLAQGAYEQYF.

The table lists this clonotype with many counts. The V and J genes are TRBV7-2 and TRBJ2-5, with TRBD2 matching over 7 bases. Germline CDR1 SGHTA, CDR2 FQGNSA. The CDR3 totals 18 residues. J was trimmed by 7 bases and V by 4 bases; bases with no gene match: 21. CDR3 nucleotide sequence: TGTGCCAGCAGCTCCACTGGGGGGGGGTCCCCCAGAGAAGGGACCCAGTACTTC. This codes for CASSSTGGGSPREGTQYF.

The chain recombines TRBV6-1 with TRBJ2-5; D is possibly TRBD2 (5 bases). Trimming shortened V by 2 bases and J by 1 base, and 8 bases separated the two germline ends. The CDR3 is made up of 14 amino acids. Per the germline V gene, CDR1 is MNHNS and CDR2 is SASEGT. The CDR3 is CASSEIGGQETQYF. CDR3 DNA sequence: TGTGCCAGCAGTGAAATCGGAGGCCAAGAGACCCAGTACTTC.

This clonotype has ten or more counts. The chain links TRBV10-2 to TRBJ2-5, with 8 nucleotides matching TRBD2. V lost 4 bases, J lost 4 bases, and 11 bases stayed unmatched. The CDR3 spans 16 residues. CDR1 WSHSY and CDR2 SAAADI come from the germline V gene. This chain's CDR3 is CASSAASGYGSETQYF. In DNA, the CDR3 is TGCGCCAGCAGTGCGGCTAGCGGGTACGGGTCAGAGACCCAGTACTTC.

The chain combines TRBV7-3 with TRBJ2-7; unclear D gene. Germline-derived CDR1 and CDR2 are SGHTA and FQGTGA. Trimming removed 2 bases from V and 3 bases from J, with 8 bases in between. The CDR3 length is 13 residues. CDR3 residues: CASSLDVSYEQYF. The CDR3 DNA reads as TGTGCCAGCAGCTTAGATGTGAGCTACGAGCAGTACTTC. Full variable domain (rest looked up from reference TRBV7-3 and TRBJ2-7): GAGVSQTPSNKVTEKGKYVELRCDPISGHTALYWYRQSLGQGPEFLIYFQGTGAADDSGLPNDRFFAVRPEGSVSTLKIQRTERGDSAVYLCASSLDVSYEQYFGPGTRLTVT.

This clonotype has at least ten counts. The chain has TRBV7-2 and TRBJ2-3; D uncertain. The CDR3 covers 13 residues. The germline CDR1 and CDR2 sequences are SGHTA and FQGNSA. Trimming stripped 1 base from V and 4 bases from J, with 6 bases between. The CDR3 sequence is CASSLGYADTQYF. The CDR3 DNA reads TGTGCCAGCAGCTTAGGCTACGCAGATACGCAGTATTTT.

There are many counts of this clonotype. This sequence joins TRBV12-3 or TRBV12-4 and TRBJ1-4; weak D call: TRBD1 (5 bases). V was shortened by 6 bases and J by 7 bases, with 15 bases between the two germline ends. This CDR3 contains 14 residues. CDR3 in amino acids: CASSLGDRVEKLFF. CDR3 nucleotides: TGTGCCAGCAGCCTAGGCGACAGAGTTGAAAAACTGTTTTTT.

This clonotype occurred many times. The chain recombines TRBV11-2 with TRBJ2-3; 10 nucleotides agree with TRBD2. Germline V lookup: CDR1 SGHAT, CDR2 FQNNGV. This CDR3 spans 16 amino acids. The V and J ends lost 4 bases and 1 base, in that order; junction bases with no gene match: 5. CDR3 sequence reads: CASSSKRGGGTDTQYF. DNA of the CDR3: TGTGCCAGCAGCTCAAAGCGGGGGGGGGGCACAGATACGCAGTATTTT.

This clonotype occurred many times. The chain carries TRBV20-1 and TRBJ2-1; 9 nucleotides line up with TRBD1. Germline V CDR1 and CDR2: DFQATT, SNEGSKA (reference sequence). V lost 4 bases and J lost 0; bases outside the gene matches: 10. CDR3 size: 17 residues. CDR3 sequence reads: CSANDRGWASSYNEQFF. DNA for the CDR3: TGCAGTGCTAACGACAGGGGGTGGGCGAGCTCCTACAATGAGCAGTTCTTC.

At least ten counts were recorded for this clonotype. The chain uses TRBV10-3 and TRBJ1-2, with D hard to call. This CDR3 contains 14 residues. Germline CDR1 reads ENHRY; CDR2 reads SYGVKD. The V and J ends lost 0 bases and 4 bases respectively, with 9 bases between them. The CDR3 bases are TGTGCCATCAGTGAGTCGAACGTCGGCTATGGCTACACCTTC. The encoded protein is CAISESNVGYGYTF.

By its share, this clonotype is medium-sized. This rearrangement joins TRBV5-1 to TRBJ1-6; D call uncertain. Trimming took 8 bases from V and 5 from J, leaving 11 bases between them. Germline V gene sequence: CDR1 SGHRS, CDR2 YFSETQ. The CDR3 totals 13 residues. The CDR3 spells CASSMDDNSPLHF. The CDR3 DNA is TGCGCCAGTTCAATGGACGATAATTCACCCCTCCACTTT.